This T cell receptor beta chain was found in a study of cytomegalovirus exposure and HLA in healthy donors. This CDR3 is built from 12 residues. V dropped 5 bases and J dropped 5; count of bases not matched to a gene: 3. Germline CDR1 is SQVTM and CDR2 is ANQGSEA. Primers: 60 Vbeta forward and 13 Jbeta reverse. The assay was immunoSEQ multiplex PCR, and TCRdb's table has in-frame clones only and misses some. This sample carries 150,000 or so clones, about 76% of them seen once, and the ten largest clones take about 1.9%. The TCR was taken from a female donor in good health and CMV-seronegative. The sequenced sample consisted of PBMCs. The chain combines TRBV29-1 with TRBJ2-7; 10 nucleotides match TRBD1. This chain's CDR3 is CSVHGTGDEQYF. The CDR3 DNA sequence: TGCAGCGTTCACGGGACAGGGGACGAGCAGTACTTC.